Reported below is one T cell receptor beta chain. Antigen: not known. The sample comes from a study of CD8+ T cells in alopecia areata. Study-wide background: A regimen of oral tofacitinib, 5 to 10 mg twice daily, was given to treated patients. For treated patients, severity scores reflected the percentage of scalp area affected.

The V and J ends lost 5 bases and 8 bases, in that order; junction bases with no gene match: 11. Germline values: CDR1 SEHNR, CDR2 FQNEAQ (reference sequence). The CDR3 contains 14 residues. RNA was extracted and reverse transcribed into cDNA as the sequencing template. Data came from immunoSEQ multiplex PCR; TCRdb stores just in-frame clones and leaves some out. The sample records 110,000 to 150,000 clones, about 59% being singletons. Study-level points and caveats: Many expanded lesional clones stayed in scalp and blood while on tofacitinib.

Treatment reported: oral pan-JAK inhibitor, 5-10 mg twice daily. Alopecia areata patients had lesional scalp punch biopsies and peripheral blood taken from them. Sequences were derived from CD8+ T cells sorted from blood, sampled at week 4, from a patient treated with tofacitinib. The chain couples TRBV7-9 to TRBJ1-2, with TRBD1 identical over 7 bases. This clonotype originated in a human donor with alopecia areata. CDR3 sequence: CASSPEKGAQGYTF. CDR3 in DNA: TGTGCCAGCAGCCCGGAGAAGGGGGCGCAGGGCTACACCTTC.